These 25 T cell receptor beta chains share one sample of origin, sequenced in a study of regulatory T cells in long-lasting Graves disease. Time point noted: newly diagnosed GD, antithyroid drugs for less than 3 months. The TCR library was made from RNA extracted from PBMCs. The authors built TCR beta libraries using iRepertoire HTBI primers and Arm-PCR of CDR3 regions. TCRdb analysed the multiplex PCR reads with MiXCR anew, one entry per CDR3 protein. The data hold 200,000 to 250,000 distinct CDR3 sequences, with roughly a fifth observed a single time. This sample was shared with a second study, whose subject was T cells in Graves' hyperthyroidism and ophthalmopathy.

The sample here was peripheral blood mononuclear cells (PBMCs), taken at new diagnosis, from a patient treated with antithyroid drugs. The receptors were gathered from a woman in her 30s with Graves disease.

Many counts were recorded for this clonotype. The V gene is TRBV6-1, the J gene TRBJ1-4; a weak D match, TRBD1 (5 bases). This CDR3 contains 15 residues. From germline, CDR1 is MNHNS and CDR2 SASEGT. Trimming removed 6 bases at V and 5 bases at J, with 16 bases between. The CDR3 sequence is CASSFTGRLNEKLFF. DNA of the CDR3: TGTGCCAGCAGCTTTACGGGACGGCTGAATGAAAAACTGTTTTTT.

CDR3 sequence (DNA): TGCGCCAGCAGCCCTGCTTTGGTGCACTCTGGGGCCAACGTCCTGACTTTC. It codes for CASSPALVHSGANVLTF. The V gene is TRBV4-1, the J gene TRBJ2-6; D not certain. Germline V gives CDR1 MGHRA, CDR2 YSYEKL. CDR3 length equals 17 residues. V was cut by 4 bases and J by 0 bases, with 13 bases left in between.

This clonotype was seen many times. The CDR3 reads CASRAGTATDTQYF. Written as DNA, the CDR3 is TGTGCCAGCAGGGCCGGGACAGCCACAGATACGCAGTATTTT. V usage is TRBV2 and J usage is TRBJ2-3; 7 bases agree with TRBD1. J was trimmed by 2 bases and V by 6 bases; bases with no gene match: 5. Germline-derived CDR1 and CDR2 are SNHLY and FYNNEI. This CDR3 region has 14 residues.

At least ten counts were recorded for this clonotype. The chain couples TRBV11-1 to TRBJ1-1; D is unclear. There are 15 residues in the CDR3. V lost 7 bases, J lost 1 base, and 16 bases lay in between. Germline-derived CDR1 and CDR2 are SGHAT and FQDESV (reference sequence). Here the CDR3 reads CASNLDPQANTEAFF. The CDR3 coding sequence is TGTGCCAGCAACCTGGACCCCCAAGCGAACACTGAAGCTTTCTTT.

The sample holds many counts of this clonotype. This chain connects TRBV6-1 to TRBJ1-6; 8 nucleotides line up with TRBD1. The CDR3 length is 16 residues. Germline-derived CDR1 and CDR2 are MNHNS and SASEGT. The V gene end was trimmed by 6 bases and the J gene end by 9 bases; junction bases not matched to a gene: 13. The CDR3 is CASREDRVAGFSPLHF. The CDR3 nucleotides read TGTGCCAGCAGGGAGGACAGGGTAGCCGGTTTTTCACCCCTCCACTTT.

This clonotype has ten or more counts. The V and J genes are TRBV9 and TRBJ1-1, with 8 bases lining up with TRBD1. Germline V lookup: CDR1 SGDLS, CDR2 YYNGEE. J gave up 5 bases and V 2 bases, and 11 bases lay outside the gene matches. The CDR3 is 16 residues long. The CDR3 DNA sequence: TGTGCCAGCAGCGTGTTAGGACAGGGTTTTGGAACTGAAGCTTTCTTT. Encoded protein: CASSVLGQGFGTEAFF. Combining the CDR3 with reference TRBV9 and TRBJ1-1 gives the whole variable domain DSGVTQTPKHLITATGQRVTLRCSPRSGDLSVYWYQQSLDQGLQFLIQYYNGEERAKGNILERFSAQQFPDLHSELNLSSLELGDSALYFCASSVLGQGFGTEAFFGQGTRLTVV.

V is TRBV12-3 or TRBV12-4 and J is TRBJ1-4; D not certain. The V end lost 5 bases, the J end lost 8 bases, and 27 bases lay between the germline ends. The length of the CDR3 is 18 residues. In DNA form, the CDR3 reads TGTGCCAGCAGTCCCACGATGGCTCTTAGATTGGAAGGCGAAAAACTGTTTTTT. Translation gives CASSPTMALRLEGEKLFF.

On this clonotype itself: This may arise from a read error, as a much more abundant clone is one base away. This sequence joins TRBV7-9 and TRBJ2-7; the D gene is possibly TRBD1 (6 bases). The CDR3 runs 14 residues. Germline loops: CDR1 SEHNR, CDR2 FQNEAQ (reference sequence). In nucleotides, the CDR3 is TGTGCCAACAGCCCAGTAGGGGGCTCCTACGAGCAGTACTTC. Amino acids: CANSPVGGSYEQYF.

The DNA of the CDR3 is TGTGCCAGCACGCGGGACAGGGGGGATACGCAGTATTTT. As protein: CASTRDRGDTQYF. The rearrangement joins TRBV6-1 to TRBJ2-3, with TRBD1 identical over 11 bases. Trimming cost V 7 bases and J 6 bases; bases outside gene matches: 3. The CDR3 has 13 residues. Germline V gene lookup returns CDR1 MNHNS and CDR2 SASEGT.

This clonotype has a handful of counts. The chain is built from TRBV19 and TRBJ2-2; TRBD2 matches at 10 bases. Germline lookup yields CDR1 LNHDA and CDR2 SQIVND (reference sequence). V lost 3 bases to trimming and J lost 5 bases; unmatched junction nucleotides: 6. This CDR3 is 16 amino acids long. The CDR3 DNA is TGTGCCAGTAGTATGGGTCCGGGACTAGCGACCGGGGAGCTGTTTTTT. Its protein is CASSMGPGLATGELFF.

This clonotype was observed at least ten times. The chain couples TRBV27 to TRBJ2-7; D unclear. Germline values: CDR1 MNHEY, CDR2 SMNVEV (reference sequence). With 8 bases removed from V and 2 bases from J, the gap between germline ends came to 4 bases. The length of the CDR3 is 10 residues. The CDR3 region is CASGPYEQYF. The CDR3 DNA reads as TGTGCCAGCGGTCCCTACGAGCAGTACTTC.

Many counts were recorded for this clonotype. This chain uses TRBV30 with TRBJ1-4; no definite D call. V lost 0 bases and J 8 bases, leaving 10 bases between the germline ends. Germline CDR1 and CDR2: GTSNPN and SVGIG (reference sequence). This CDR3 is built from 13 residues. The CDR3: CAWSVPATEKLFF. The CDR3 nucleotides read TGTGCCTGGAGTGTACCAGCGACGGAAAAACTGTTTTTT.

V and J are TRBV19 and TRBJ1-4; 9 bases map to TRBD1. CDR1 is LNHDA, CDR2 SQIVND, per germline (reference sequence). There are 14 residues in the CDR3. The junction had 5 bases not matched to a gene; V was cut back by 8 bases and J by 4 bases. CDR3 region: CASGRDRDNEKLFF. DNA for the CDR3: TGTGCCAGTGGCCGGGACAGGGATAATGAAAAACTGTTTTTT.

This clonotype was observed many times. The chain recombines TRBV15 with TRBJ1-1, with D perhaps matching TRBD1 (5 bases). The CDR3 length is 14 residues. V dropped 3 bases and J dropped 1 base, with 9 bases sitting between them. Germline V gene lookup returns CDR1 LNHNV and CDR2 YYDKDF (reference sequence). CDR3 in DNA: TGTGCCACCAGCAGGTCGGGACGGAACACTGAAGCTTTCTTT. It translates to CATSRSGRNTEAFF. Drawing the rest from reference TRBV15 and TRBJ1-1, the complete variable domain is DAMVIQNPRYQVTQFGKPVTLSCSQTLNHNVMYWYQQKSSQAPKLLFHYYDKDFNNEADTPDNFQSRRPNTSFCFLDIRSPGLGDTAMYLCATSRSGRNTEAFFGQGTRLTVV.

The genes are TRBV12-3 or TRBV12-4 and TRBJ1-6, with 11 bases matching TRBD1. V was clipped by 1 base and J by 7 bases; unmatched bases: 3. The CDR3 totals 16 residues. CDR3 nucleotide sequence: TGTGCCAGCAGTTTAGGGACAGGGGGCACCAATTCACCCCTCCACTTT. It encodes CASSLGTGGTNSPLHF.

This clonotype was detected once. The chain recombines TRBV9 with TRBJ2-7; TRBD2 matches at 9 bases. The CDR3 sequence is 14 residues long. The germline V gene encodes CDR1 SGDLS and CDR2 YYNGEE. The trim removed 4 bases at V and 3 bases at J, leaving 5 bases unmatched. The CDR3 protein is CASSPSGIGYEQYF. The CDR3 nucleotides are TGTGCCAGCAGCCCTAGCGGGATCGGCTACGAGCAGTACTTC.

This clonotype was recorded at least ten times. This chain links TRBV5-5 with TRBJ2-3; D gene ambiguous. CDR1 SGHKS and CDR2 YYEKEE come from the germline V gene (reference sequence). V lost 6 bases and J lost 2, with 13 bases in between. The CDR3 is made up of 14 amino acids. CDR3 amino acids: CASTSVVDTDTQYF. As DNA, the CDR3 is TGTGCCAGCACCTCTGTGGTGGACACAGATACGCAGTATTTT.

V and J are TRBV2 and TRBJ2-7; no clear D. CDR3 length: 13 residues. V lost 7 bases and J lost 1, with 11 bases in between. The germline CDR1 and CDR2 sequences are SNHLY and FYNNEI. Here the CDR3 DNA reads TGTGCCAGCAAAGGTTCTAGGTCCTACGAGCAGTACTTC. Residues: CASKGSRSYEQYF.

At least ten counts were recorded for this clonotype. The CDR3 is CASSSPHHNYNEQFF. The CDR3 nucleotides are TGTGCCAGCAGTTCCCCCCACCATAACTACAATGAGCAGTTCTTC. This chain uses TRBV12-3 or TRBV12-4 with TRBJ2-1, with D unclear. There are 15 residues in the CDR3. V lost 4 bases to trimming and J lost 3 bases, with 13 bases between them.

This clonotype occurred many times. The chain uses TRBV10-1 and TRBJ2-3; D is undetermined. The CDR3 covers 15 residues. CDR1 WNHNN and CDR2 SYGVQD come from the germline V gene (reference sequence). With 2 bases removed from V and 4 bases from J, the gap between germline ends came to 13 bases. CDR3 in DNA: TGCGCCAGCAGTGAGGGTCCGAACAAGGCAGATACGCAGTATTTT. Translated: CASSEGPNKADTQYF.

The table lists this clonotype with a few counts. The genes are TRBV9 and TRBJ1-6; D is unclear. V was pared by 0 bases and J by 10 bases, with 17 bases between. The germline gives CDR1 SGDLS, CDR2 YYNGEE. The CDR3 has 16 residues. CDR3 in DNA: TGTGCCAGCAGCGTAGGCCAAAGGCCGGAAAACTCACCCCTCCACTTT. Encoded protein: CASSVGQRPENSPLHF.

In the case of this clonotype: A far larger clone is a single base away, which makes a read error likely. The final CDR3 position lacks the conserved phenylalanine or tryptophan, pointing to a likely read error. V gene TRBV27 combines with J gene TRBJ2-7; TRBD2 is a possible D gene (5 bases). The CDR3 sequence is 19 residues long. From germline, CDR1 is MNHEY and CDR2 SMNVEV (reference sequence). V was shortened by 3 bases and J by 1 base, with 25 bases between the two germline ends. The CDR3 DNA sequence: TGTGCCAGCAGTTTCCCCCCAGTATCCGAGGACTCTTTATCCTACGAGCAGTACCTC. Its protein product is CASSFPPVSEDSLSYEQYL.

This clonotype appeared many times. The V call is TRBV18, the J call TRBJ1-1, with a weak D call TRBD1 (5 bases). Germline CDR1 reads KGHSH; CDR2 reads LQKENI. V lost 2 bases and J lost 4, with 11 bases in between. This CDR3 has 14 residues. The chain's CDR3 is CASSPGAGTTEAFF. The CDR3 DNA is TGTGCCAGCTCACCAGGTGCCGGGACCACTGAAGCTTTCTTT.

This clonotype showed up many times. V and J are TRBV19 and TRBJ2-1; 10 bases line up with TRBD2. Germline CDR1 reads LNHDA; CDR2 reads SQIVND (reference sequence). Trimming at V came to 7 bases and at J to 10 bases, leaving 7 bases not matched to a gene. The CDR3 sequence is 13 residues long. The DNA for the CDR3 is TGTGCCAGTATCGGGCTAGCGGGAGCGGAGCAGTTCTTC. This sequence encodes CASIGLAGAEQFF. Together with reference TRBV19 and TRBJ2-1, the CDR3 gives the full variable domain: DGGITQSPKYLFRKEGQNVTLSCEQNLNHDAMYWYRQDPGQGLRLIYYSQIVNDFQKGDIAEGYSVSREKKESFPLTVTSAQKNPTAFYLCASIGLAGAEQFFGPGTRLTVL.

V is TRBV11-2 and J is TRBJ2-5; the D is unclear. Trimming left V 3 bases short and J 4 bases short, with 12 bases between. The CDR3 has 14 residues. Looked up from germline, CDR1 is SGHAT and CDR2 is FQNNGV. The CDR3 protein is CASSFGKGPETQYF. The CDR3, as DNA: TGTGCCAGCAGCTTCGGTAAGGGTCCAGAGACCCAGTACTTC. Using reference TRBV11-2 and TRBJ2-5 for the parts outside the CDR3, the full variable domain is EAGVAQSPRYKIIEKRQSVAFWCNPISGHATLYWYQQILGQGPKLLIQFQNNGVVDDSQLPKDRFSAERLKGVDSTLKIQPAKLEDSAVYLCASSFGKGPETQYFGPGTRLLVL.